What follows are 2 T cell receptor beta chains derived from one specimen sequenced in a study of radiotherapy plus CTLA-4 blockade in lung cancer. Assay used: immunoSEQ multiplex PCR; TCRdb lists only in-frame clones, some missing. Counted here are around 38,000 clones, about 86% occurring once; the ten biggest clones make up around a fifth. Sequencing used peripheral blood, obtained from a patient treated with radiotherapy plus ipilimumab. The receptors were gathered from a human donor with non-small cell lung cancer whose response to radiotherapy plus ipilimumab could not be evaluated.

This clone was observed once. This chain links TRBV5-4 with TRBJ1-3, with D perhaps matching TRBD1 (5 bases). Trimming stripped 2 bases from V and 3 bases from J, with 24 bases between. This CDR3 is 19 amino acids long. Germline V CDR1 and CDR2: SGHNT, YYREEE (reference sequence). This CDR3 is CASSFPPLGREKDGNTIYF. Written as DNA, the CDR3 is TGTGCCAGCAGCTTCCCCCCCCTTGGCAGGGAAAAAGATGGAAACACCATATATTTT.

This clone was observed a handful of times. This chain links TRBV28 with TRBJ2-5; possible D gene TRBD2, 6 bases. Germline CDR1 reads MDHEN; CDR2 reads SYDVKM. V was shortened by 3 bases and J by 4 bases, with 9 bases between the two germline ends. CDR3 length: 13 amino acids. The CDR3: CASSLYGGETQYF. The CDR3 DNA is TGTGCCAGCAGTTTGTACGGGGGAGAGACCCAGTACTTC.